This T cell receptor (beta chain) was sequenced for a study of CD8 T cells in ankylosing spondylitis. This clonotype was seen more than once but under ten times. Its cognate antigen is unknown. The study, taken as a whole, reports: Made up of eight highly homologous variants, a TCR beta motif appeared characteristic of ankylosing spondylitis blood. Reportedly, significant enrichment of disease-linked clones occurred in matched ankylosing spondylitis synovial fluid. Disease-linked clones displayed a CD8+ phenotype and appeared relatively rarely in peripheral blood.

Libraries of TCR beta came from quantitative 5'-RACE with molecular barcodes. In TCRdb, the 5' RACE reads were re-called with MiXCR into one record per CDR3 protein. The data contain about 110,000 distinct CDR3 sequences, around 24% of them singletons. The CDR3 sequence is 13 residues long. V lost 8 bases, J lost 9 bases, and 17 bases lay in between. Per germline, CDR1 WSHSY and CDR2 SAAADI. Sequencing used synovial fluid, either unsorted or a sorted T cell fraction (not recorded which). The clonotype was recovered from a male donor with ankylosing spondylitis. The chain uses TRBV10-2 and TRBJ2-1; the D call may be TRBD1 or TRBD2 (5 bases each). CDR3 loop: CASSTGSGREQFF. The CDR3 DNA is TGCGCCAGCTCAACGGGCTCGGGGCGTGAGCAGTTCTTC.